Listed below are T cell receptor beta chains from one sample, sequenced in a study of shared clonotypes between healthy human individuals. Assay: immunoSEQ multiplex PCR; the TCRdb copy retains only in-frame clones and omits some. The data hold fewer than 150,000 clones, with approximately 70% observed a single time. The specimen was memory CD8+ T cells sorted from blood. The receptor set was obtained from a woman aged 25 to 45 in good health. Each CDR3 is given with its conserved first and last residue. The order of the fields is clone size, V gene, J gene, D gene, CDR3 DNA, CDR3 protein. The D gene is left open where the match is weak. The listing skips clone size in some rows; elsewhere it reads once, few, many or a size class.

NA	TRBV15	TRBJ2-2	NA	TGTGCCACCAGCAGAGGAGGGGACGTAAACACCGGGGAGCTGTTTTTT	CATSRGGDVNTGELFF
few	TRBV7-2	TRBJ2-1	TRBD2	TGTGCCAGCAGCGCACCTGCTAGCGGCAATGAGCAGTTCTTC	CASSAPASGNEQFF
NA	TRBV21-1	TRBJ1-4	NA	TGTGCCAGCAGCAAAGTCAACAACCGAACAACTAATGAAAAACTGTTTTTT	CASSKVNNRTTNEKLFF
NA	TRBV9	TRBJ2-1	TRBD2	TGTGCCAGCAGCGTAGGTCGGGAGGGATACAATGAGCAGTTCTTC	CASSVGREGYNEQFF
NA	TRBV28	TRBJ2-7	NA	TGTGCCAGCAGTTTTATTCTCAAGCAGTACTTC	CASSFILKQYF
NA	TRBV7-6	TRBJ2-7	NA	TGTGCCAGCAGCCAGGACCCGGGTGGCTACGAGCAGTACTTC	CASSQDPGGYEQYF
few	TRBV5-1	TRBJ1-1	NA	TGCGCCAGCAGCTTGGCTCAGGGATATACTGAAGCTTTCTTT	CASSLAQGYTEAFF
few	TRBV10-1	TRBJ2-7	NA	TGCGCCAGCAGCCCTAACACAGGGCTCTACGAGCAGTACTTC	CASSPNTGLYEQYF
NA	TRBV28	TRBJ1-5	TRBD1	TGTGCCAGCAGGGGGGACAGCGCGGGAACGCCCCAGCATTTT	CASRGDSAGTPQHF
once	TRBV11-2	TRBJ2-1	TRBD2	TGTGCCAGCAGCTTAGGCGGTTGGGAGGCCATTTCGGGGGGGCAGTTCTTC	CASSLGGWEAISGGQFF
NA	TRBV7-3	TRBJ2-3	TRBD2	TGTGCCAGCAGCGCTATAGCGGGGAGAAGCACAGATACGCAGTATTTT	CASSAIAGRSTDTQYF
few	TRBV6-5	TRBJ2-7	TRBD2	TGTGCCAGCAGTAGGACTAGCGGGAGCGCAGACGAGCAGTACTTC	CASSRTSGSADEQYF
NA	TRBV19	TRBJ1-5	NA	TGTGCCAGTAGTACCCGGGGGACACCCGATTATAGCAATCAGCCCCAGCATTTT	CASSTRGTPDYSNQPQHF
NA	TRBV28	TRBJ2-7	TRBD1	TGTGCCAGCAGATCCACCCCTCTACGGACAGGCTTCTACGAGCAGTACTTC	CASRSTPLRTGFYEQYF
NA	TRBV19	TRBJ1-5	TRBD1	TGTGCCAGTAGTGTGGGACAGGGACCCAATCAGCCCCAGCATTTT	CASSVGQGPNQPQHF
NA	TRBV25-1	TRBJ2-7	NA	TGTGCCAGCAGCGACACGGGGCCCTACGAGCAGTACTTC	CASSDTGPYEQYF
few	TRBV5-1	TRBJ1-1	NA	TGCGCCAGCAGTCCGGAGGGGGTGCTGAACACTGAAGCTTTCTTT	CASSPEGVLNTEAFF
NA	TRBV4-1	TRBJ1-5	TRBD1	TGCGCCAGCAGCCTAGGGACAGGGGGGAATCAGCCCCAGCATTTT	CASSLGTGGNQPQHF
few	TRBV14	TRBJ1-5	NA	TGTGCCAGCAGCCAAGGGACGAACAATCAGCCCCAGCATTTT	CASSQGTNNQPQHF
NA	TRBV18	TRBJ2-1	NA	TGTGCCAGCTCATCAGGACAGCTTCAGAGCTCCTACAATGAGCAGTTCTTC	CASSSGQLQSSYNEQFF
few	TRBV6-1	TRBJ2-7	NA	TGTGCCAGCAGTGAAGTGGACGGCTACGAGCAGTACTTC	CASSEVDGYEQYF
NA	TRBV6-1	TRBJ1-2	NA	TGTGCCAGCAGTGAACAAACGGTCTATGGCTACACCTTC	CASSEQTVYGYTF
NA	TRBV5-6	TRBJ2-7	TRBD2	TGTGCCAGCAGCTGGGGGACTAGCGGCCCCTACGAGCAGTACTTC	CASSWGTSGPYEQYF
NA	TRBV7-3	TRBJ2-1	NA	TGTGCCAGCAGCAGCATAGCGAGCTCCTACAATGAGCAGTTCTTC	CASSSIASSYNEQFF
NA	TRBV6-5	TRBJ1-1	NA	TGTGCCAGCATAGGGGCTGGCGGAGCTTTCTTT	CASIGAGGAFF
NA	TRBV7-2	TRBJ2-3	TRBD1	TGTGCCAGCAGCCCGACGACAGGGGGCTATGCAGATACGCAGTATTTT	CASSPTTGGYADTQYF
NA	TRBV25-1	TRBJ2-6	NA	TGTGCCAGCGGAGGCTCTGGGGCCAACGTCCTGACTTTC	CASGGSGANVLTF
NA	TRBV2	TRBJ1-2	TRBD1	TGTGCCAGCAGGCCGGCAGGGGGTAACGACGGCTACACCTTC	CASRPAGGNDGYTF
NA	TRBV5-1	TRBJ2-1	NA	TGCGCCAGCAGTCTGCAAGGTACAGTTTACAATGAGCAGTTCTTC	CASSLQGTVYNEQFF
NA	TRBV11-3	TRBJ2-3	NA	TGTGCCAGCAGCTTATGGACGGTCACAGATACGCAGTATTTT	CASSLWTVTDTQYF
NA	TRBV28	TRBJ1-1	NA	TGTGCCAGCAGTTCGAACACTGAAGCTTTCTTT	CASSSNTEAFF
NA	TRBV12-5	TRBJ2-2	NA	TGTGCTAGTGGTTTGGTCACCGGGGAGCTGTTTTTT	CASGLVTGELFF
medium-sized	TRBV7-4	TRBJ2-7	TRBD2	TGTGCCAGCAGCTTAGATCTGTGGCTAGCGGGATCCCCCGCCGGAGAGCAGTACTTC	CASSLDLWLAGSPAGEQYF
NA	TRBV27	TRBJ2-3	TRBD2	TGTGCCAGCAGTTTATCGTCAACTAGCGGGAGAGATACGCAGTATTTT	CASSLSSTSGRDTQYF
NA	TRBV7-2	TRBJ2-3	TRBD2	TGTGCCAGCAGCCCCTCGGTCCCGACTAGCGTAGGGACAGATACGCAGTATTTT	CASSPSVPTSVGTDTQYF
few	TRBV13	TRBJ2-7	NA	TGTGCCAGCAGTCAGGCCCACGAGCAGTACTTC	CASSQAHEQYF
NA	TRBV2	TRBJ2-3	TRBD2	TGTGCCAGCAGTGGGAGTCTAGCGGGAGGGTTCACAGATACGCAGTATTTT	CASSGSLAGGFTDTQYF
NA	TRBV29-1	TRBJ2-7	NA	TGCAGCGTATTGGACCCTCAGTCCTACGAGCAGTACTTC	CSVLDPQSYEQYF
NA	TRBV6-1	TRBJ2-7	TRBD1	TGTGCCAGCAAGACAGGGGAAGTCGGAGAGCAGTACTTC	CASKTGEVGEQYF
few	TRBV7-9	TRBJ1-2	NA	TGTGCCAGCAGCTTATTGGTCGGGGGGCAAGGCTACACCTTC	CASSLLVGGQGYTF
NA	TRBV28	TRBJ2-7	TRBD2	TGTGCCAGCAGTTTACCGGCCAGGGAGGGAAACTACGAGCAGTACTTC	CASSLPAREGNYEQYF
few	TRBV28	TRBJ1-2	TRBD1	TGTGCCAGCAGCCCATCCGGGACAGGGATTCACTATGGCTACACCTTC	CASSPSGTGIHYGYTF
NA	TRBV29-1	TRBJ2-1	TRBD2	TGCAGCGTTGGCCGGGAGGTGGGGAATGAGCAGTTCTTC	CSVGREVGNEQFF